This entry features one T cell receptor (beta chain) sequence. The antigen remains unidentified. Profiling of TCR beta VDJ combinations and CDR3 sequences used genomic DNA as template. A single record per CDR3 protein comes from TCRdb applying MiXCR to the reads. This sample has around 220,000 distinct CDR3 sequences; under 50% occur once, and the top ten carry just under 20%. These data originate in a study of CD8+CD57+ T cells in acquired aplastic anemia. About the research overall: When averaged, DNA from sorted CD4+ and CD8+ cells came to approximately 3 ug.

Study-level findings and limits: Around 29 CD8+ CDR3 sequences were shared between patients and controls.

The patients chosen for sequencing had shown expansion of CD8+CD57+ cells (detected by flow cytometry). Patients, without exception, had severe acquired aplastic anemia. Each patient gave a blood sample that was collected before any therapy had been received. This CDR3 has 15 amino acids. Trimming removed 5 bases at V and 9 bases at J, with 20 bases between. Germline V gene lookup returns CDR1 SNHLY and CDR2 FYNNEI. The chain is built from TRBV2 and TRBJ2-1, with D possibly being TRBD1 or TRBD2 (5 bases each). The sequence was obtained from a human donor with aplastic anemia. Sequenced input: sorted CD4+, CD8+, or CD8+CD57+ T cells (not recorded which) from PBMCs. The chain's CDR3 is CASSYSLSWGSEQFF. The CDR3 coding sequence is TGTGCCAGCAGTTACTCCCTCTCTTGGGGGAGTGAGCAGTTCTTC. Full variable domain (missing parts from reference TRBV2 and TRBJ2-1): EPEVTQTPSHQVTQMGQEVILRCVPISNHLYFYWYRQILGQKVEFLVSFYNNEISEKSEIFDDQFSVERPDGSNFTLKIRSTKLEDSAMYFCASSYSLSWGSEQFFGPGTRLTVL.